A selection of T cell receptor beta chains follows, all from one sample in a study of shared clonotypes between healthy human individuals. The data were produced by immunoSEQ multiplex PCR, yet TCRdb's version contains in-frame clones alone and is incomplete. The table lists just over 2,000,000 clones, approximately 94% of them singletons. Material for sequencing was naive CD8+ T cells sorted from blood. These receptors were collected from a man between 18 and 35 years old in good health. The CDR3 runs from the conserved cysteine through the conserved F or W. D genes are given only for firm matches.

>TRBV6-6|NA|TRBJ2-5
CASSRLGRPYF
TGTGCCAGCAGTCGTTTGGGACGGCCGTACTTC
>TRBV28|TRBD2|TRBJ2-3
CASSQTSGLADTQYF
TGTGCCAGCAGCCAGACTAGCGGGCTCGCAGATACGCAGTATTTT
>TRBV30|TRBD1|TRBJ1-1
CAWSIQTGTEAFF
TGTGCCTGGTCAATACAGACAGGGACTGAAGCTTTCTTT
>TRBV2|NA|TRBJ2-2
CASRGSGGLAGELFF
TGTGCCAGCAGGGGGAGTGGGGGGCTCGCCGGGGAGCTGTTTTTT
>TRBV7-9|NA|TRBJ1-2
CASSLGVAGSQGYGYTF
TGTGCCAGCAGCTTGGGGGTCGCGGGGTCTCAGGGCTATGGCTACACCTTC
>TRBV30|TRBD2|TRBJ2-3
CARGLAGTTDTQYF
TGTGCCCGAGGACTAGCGGGGACCACAGATACGCAGTATTTT
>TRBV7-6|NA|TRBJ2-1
CASSPTKSSYNEQFF
TGTGCCAGCAGCCCAACGAAGAGCTCCTACAATGAGCAGTTCTTC
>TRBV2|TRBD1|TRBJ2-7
CASDRDRDYEQYF
TGTGCCAGCGATCGGGACAGGGACTACGAGCAGTACTTC
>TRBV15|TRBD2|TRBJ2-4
CATSSGRMAKNIQYF
TGTGCCACCAGCAGCGGGAGGATGGCCAAAAACATTCAGTACTTC
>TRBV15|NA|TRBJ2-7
CATRDDRHEQYF
TGTGCCACCAGGGATGACAGGCACGAGCAGTACTTC
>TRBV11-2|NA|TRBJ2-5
CASSLVGVLQETQYF
TGTGCCAGCAGCTTAGTGGGGGTCCTCCAAGAGACCCAGTACTTC
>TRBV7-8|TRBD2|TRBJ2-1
CASSLGSGGSDSDEQFF
TGTGCCAGCAGCTTAGGTAGCGGGGGATCGGACTCCGATGAGCAGTTCTTC
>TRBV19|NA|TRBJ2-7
CASSIADKGSEQYF
TGTGCCAGTAGTATAGCGGATAAGGGAAGCGAGCAGTACTTC
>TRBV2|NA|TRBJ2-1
CASSESLANFNEQFF
TGTGCCAGCAGTGAAAGCCTAGCGAACTTTAATGAGCAGTTCTTC
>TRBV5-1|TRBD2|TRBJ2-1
CASSSLAGESSYNEQFF
TGCGCCAGCAGCTCCCTAGCGGGGGAGAGCTCCTACAATGAGCAGTTCTTC
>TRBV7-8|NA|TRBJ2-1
CASSLARNNEQFF
TGTGCCAGCAGCTTAGCTAGGAACAATGAGCAGTTCTTC